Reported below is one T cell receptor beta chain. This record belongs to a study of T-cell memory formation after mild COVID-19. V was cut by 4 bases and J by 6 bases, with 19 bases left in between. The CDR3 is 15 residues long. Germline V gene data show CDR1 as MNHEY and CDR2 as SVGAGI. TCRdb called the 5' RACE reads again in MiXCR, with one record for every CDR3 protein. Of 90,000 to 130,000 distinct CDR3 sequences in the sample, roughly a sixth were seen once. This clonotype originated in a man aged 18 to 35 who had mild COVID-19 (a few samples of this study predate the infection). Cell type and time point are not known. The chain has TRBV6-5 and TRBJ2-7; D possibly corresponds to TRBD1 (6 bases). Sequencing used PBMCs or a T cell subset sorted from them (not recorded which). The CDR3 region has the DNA TGTGCCAGCAGTTTTAAGCGGACAGCATTGATCGAGCAGTACTTC. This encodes CASSFKRTALIEQYF.